The sequence of this T cell receptor (beta chain) was determined in a study of T-cell memory formation after mild COVID-19. Trimming removed 6 bases at V and 2 bases at J, with 13 bases between. CDR3 length: 14 amino acids. Remarks on this clonotype: The antigen remains undetermined.

Points from the study as a whole: Among clones peaking at day 37 in the second wave, SARS-CoV-2 specificity remained unconfirmed. Clones which contracted sat mainly in CM and EM if CD4+, and in EMRA if CD8+.

5'RACE primed at constant segments yielded TCR alpha and TCR beta cDNA libraries bearing sample barcodes and UMIs. TCRdb used MiXCR to reprocess the 5' RACE reads, holding one entry per CDR3 protein. The sample carries some 150,000 distinct CDR3 sequences, roughly 19% recorded once. The sequence came from an adult woman who had mild COVID-19 (a few samples of this study predate the infection). Cell type and time point are not known. The material sequenced was PBMCs or a T cell subset sorted from them (not recorded which). J is TRBJ2-5 and V is TRBV12-3 or TRBV12-4, with D maybe TRBD1 (6 bases). The CDR3, as DNA: TGTGCCAGCAGCTCGTACAGGGTACAAGAGACCCAGTACTTC. This encodes CASSSYRVQETQYF.